Presented here are 16 T cell receptor beta chains from one specimen sequenced in a study of T cell responses to AZD1222 COVID-19 vaccine. Method: immunoSEQ multiplex PCR; TCRdb's copy keeps in-frame clones and lacks some. This table has roughly 98,000 clones, around nine tenths appearing once. Sample: peripheral blood, taken on day 0 of AZD1222 vaccination. The receptors were gathered from an adult in good health.

The J gene is TRBJ2-2, the V gene TRBV6-5; no firm D call. This CDR3 is built from 10 residues. The germline CDR1 and CDR2 sequences are MNHEY and SVGAGI. V lost 6 bases and J lost 8, with 4 bases in between. This chain's CDR3 is CASSIGELFF. DNA of the CDR3: TGTGCCAGCAGCATTGGGGAGCTGTTTTTT.

J is TRBJ2-7 and V is TRBV7-9; D gene ambiguous. The CDR3 totals 14 residues. The germline CDR1 and CDR2 sequences are SEHNR and FQNEAQ (reference sequence). V was trimmed by 5 bases and J by 5 bases, leaving 16 bases between them. The CDR3 region has the DNA TGTGCCAGCAGCCCCTCCCTTCTTGCGGACGAGCAGTACTTC. Translated: CASSPSLLADEQYF.

CDR3 nucleotide sequence: TGTGCCAGCAGTGAATACAGCCACGACACTGAAGCTTTCTTT. Its protein is CASSEYSHDTEAFF. The genes are TRBV25-1 and TRBJ1-1; D unclear. The CDR3 loop spans 14 amino acids. Trimming took 0 bases from V and 3 from J, leaving 8 bases between them. Per the germline V gene, CDR1 is MGHDK and CDR2 is SYGVNS.

As to this clone: A read error may produce the germline difference seen at one junction end. The chain links TRBV7-7 to TRBJ2-1; perhaps TRBD1 as D (6 bases). This CDR3 region has 13 residues. Germline CDR1 reads SSHAT; CDR2 reads FNYEAQ (reference sequence). The CDR3 protein is CASSPRVGGEQFF. CDR3 DNA: TGTGCTAGCAGCCCCCGAGTAGGGGGTGAGCAGTTCTTC.

The chain links TRBV5-6 to TRBJ2-7; D may match TRBD1 or TRBD2 (6 bases each). The V end was cut by 3 bases, the J end by 4 bases, with 14 bases between. Germline V gene sequence: CDR1 SGHDT, CDR2 YYEEEE. CDR3 length: 14 amino acids. The CDR3 nucleotides are TGTGCCAGCAGCTGGACACAGGGAGGTTACGAGCAGTACTTC. This encodes CASSWTQGGYEQYF.

The J gene is TRBJ1-2, the V gene TRBV19; D not certain. The germline CDR1 and CDR2 sequences are LNHDA and SQIVND (reference sequence). This CDR3 is 13 amino acids long. Trimming removed 5 bases from V and 1 base from J, with 8 bases in between. The CDR3 DNA follows: TGTGCCAGTAGTTTAACCCTTAACTATGGCTACACCTTC. Amino acids: CASSLTLNYGYTF. Full variable domain (remainder filled in from reference TRBV19 and TRBJ1-2): DGGITQSPKYLFRKEGQNVTLSCEQNLNHDAMYWYRQDPGQGLRLIYYSQIVNDFQKGDIAEGYSVSREKKESFPLTVTSAQKNPTAFYLCASSLTLNYGYTFGSGTRLTVV.

In its sample, this clone was seen once. This chain links TRBV10-3 with TRBJ2-7, with a possible D match to TRBD1 (6 bases). Germline V CDR1 and CDR2: ENHRY, SYGVKD. V lost 6 bases, J lost 6 bases, and 18 bases lay in between. This CDR3 contains 14 residues. CDR3 sequence (DNA): TGTGCCATCAGACCTAAGGGGGATACGAGCGAGCAGTACTTC. The encoded protein is CAIRPKGDTSEQYF.

This chain connects TRBV7-9 to TRBJ1-2; 8 positions match TRBD1. V lost 5 bases to trimming and J lost 8 bases; unmatched junction nucleotides: 4. Germline CDR1 SEHNR, CDR2 FQNEAQ (reference sequence). The CDR3 consists of 12 residues. The CDR3 spells CASSPTGDGYTF. DNA of the CDR3: TGTGCCAGCAGCCCGACAGGGGACGGCTACACCTTC. The variable domain in full, with the rest retrieved from reference TRBV7-9 and TRBJ1-2, is DTGVSQNPRHKITKRGQNVTFRCDPISEHNRLYWYRQTLGQGPEFLTYFQNEAQLEKSRLLSDRFSAERPKGSFSTLEIQRTEQGDSAMYLCASSPTGDGYTFGSGTRLTVV.

This chain connects TRBV28 to TRBJ2-1, with 9 bases that match TRBD2. The J segment lost 0 bases and the V segment lost 6 bases, leaving 6 bases of the junction unmatched. The CDR3 loop spans 16 amino acids. Per germline, CDR1 MDHEN and CDR2 SYDVKM. DNA for the CDR3: TGTGCCAGCAGAGGGACTAGCTCCGGCTCCTACAATGAGCAGTTCTTC. Residues: CASRGTSSGSYNEQFF. Filled out from reference TRBV28 and TRBJ2-1, the complete variable domain reads DVKVTQSSRYLVKRTGEKVFLECVQDMDHENMFWYRQDPGLGLRLIYFSYDVKMKEKGDIPEGYSVSREKKERFSLILESASTNQTSMYLCASRGTSSGSYNEQFFGPGTRLTVL.

This clone came up a few times. V and J are TRBV30 and TRBJ1-5; no clear D. V was pared by 2 bases and J by 4 bases, with 9 bases between. Germline V gene lookup returns CDR1 GTSNPN and CDR2 SVGIG (reference sequence). This CDR3 contains 13 residues. This CDR3 is CAWSIQRNQPQHF. The CDR3 DNA reads as TGTGCCTGGAGTATACAGCGTAATCAGCCCCAGCATTTT. Looking up the rest from reference TRBV30 and TRBJ1-5 gives the full variable domain: SQTIHQWPATLVQPVGSPLSLECTVEGTSNPNLYWYRQAAGRGLQLLFYSVGIGQISSEVPQNLSASRPQDRQFILSSKKLLLSDSGFYLCAWSIQRNQPQHFGDGTRLSIL.

V usage is TRBV2 and J usage is TRBJ2-7; D possibly matches TRBD1 or TRBD2 (5 bases each). The germline V gene has CDR1 SNHLY and CDR2 FYNNEI. Trimming removed 3 bases at V and 3 bases at J, with 12 bases between. The CDR3 extends over 14 amino acids. CDR3 region: CASSDRDEDYEQYF. CDR3 coding DNA: TGTGCCAGCAGTGACCGGGACGAGGACTACGAGCAGTACTTC.

V usage is TRBV27 and J usage is TRBJ2-2; the D is unclear. The length of the CDR3 is 15 residues. Germline loops: CDR1 MNHEY, CDR2 SMNVEV (reference sequence). V was shortened by 0 bases and J by 0 bases, with 5 bases between the two germline ends. CDR3 bases: TGTGCCAGCAGTTTATCGCGGACGAACACCGGGGAGCTGTTTTTT. Translated: CASSLSRTNTGELFF.

This clone is labeled medium-sized. The rearrangement joins TRBV2 to TRBJ2-6; D gene unclear. In germline, CDR1 is SNHLY, CDR2 FYNNEI. V was cut by 9 bases and J by 4 bases, with 10 bases left in between. This CDR3 has 13 amino acids. The CDR3 loop is CASDSAGANVLTF. CDR3 nucleotides: TGTGCCAGTGATTCCGCAGGGGCCAACGTCCTGACTTTC.

V and J are TRBV5-1 and TRBJ2-2; D is ambiguous. V lost 0 bases to trimming and J lost 2 bases, with 5 bases between them. The germline V gene encodes CDR1 SGHRS and CDR2 YFSETQ. CDR3 length: 14 amino acids. CDR3 protein: CASSLGSNTGELFF. Written as DNA, the CDR3 is TGCGCCAGCAGCTTGGGTAGCAACACCGGGGAGCTGTTTTTT.

V is TRBV11-3 and J is TRBJ2-1; TRBD2 agrees at 7 bases. Germline CDR1 and CDR2: SGHNT and YENEEA. CDR3 length: 13 residues. Germline trimming cut 1 base from V and 6 bases from J; bases unmatched to any gene: 0. The CDR3 sequence is CASSLGLANEQFF. CDR3 in DNA: TGTGCCAGCAGCTTAGGACTAGCCAATGAGCAGTTCTTC.

The chain has TRBV19 and TRBJ1-2; D is unresolved. Germline V gene lookup returns CDR1 LNHDA and CDR2 SQIVND (reference sequence). V was pared by 6 bases and J by 8 bases, with 10 bases between. The CDR3 runs 11 residues. The CDR3 here is CASRSQGGYTF. Here the CDR3 DNA reads TGTGCCAGTAGGTCGCAAGGAGGCTACACCTTC.